The T cell receptor beta chain described here comes from a study of Graves' ophthalmopathy and Graves' hyperthyroidism. The CDR3 spans 15 residues. Trimming took off 3 bases at V and 7 bases at J, with 13 bases between the two ends. Amplification of the TCR beta CDR3 regions used RNA transcripts (as template). After a first-round RT-PCR with HTBI primers, a second-round multiplex PCR was run. TCRdb redid the calling of the multiplex PCR reads with MiXCR, one entry per CDR3 protein. The table includes hundreds of thousands of distinct CDR3 sequences, less than 20% detected once. By definition, stable hyperthyroidism involved no ophthalmopathy within 18 months of follow-up. Excluded: other autoimmune disease, uncontrolled infection, pregnancy or lactation. This clonotype was observed at least ten times.

The chain is built from TRBV12-3 or TRBV12-4 and TRBJ1-6; TRBD1 might be the D (6 bases). This TCR derives from a woman in her late teens or twenties with stable Graves' hyperthyroidism. Sequenced sample: peripheral blood. CDR3 region: CASSFLQGMNSPLHF. CDR3 bases: TGTGCCAGCAGTTTTTTACAGGGCATGAATTCACCCCTCCACTTT.